The 2 T cell receptor beta chains below come from one sample, sequenced in a study of blood T cells in healthy people across ages. Combining a sample-barcoded 5' primer with a J-beta primer mix, a second PCR ran for roughly 7 to 11 cycles. TCRdb used MiXCR to reprocess the 5' RACE reads, holding one entry per CDR3 protein. The sample lists about 640,000 distinct CDR3 sequences; about 30% were seen once. The sequencing input was blood. These receptors came from a woman at least 80 years old in good health.

This clonotype was recorded many times. V and J are TRBV12-1 and TRBJ2-1; the DNA was not used to check the table's D call, TRBD1. TRBV12-1 is a pseudogene segment. The CDR3 runs 13 residues. CDR3 bases: TGTGCCAGCAGCTTTGTAGGGGTAGATGAGCAGTTCTTC. This sequence encodes CASSFVGVDEQFF.

As to this clonotype: A much larger clone lies a single base off, so this may be a read error. The gene calls are TRBV20-1 and TRBJ2-5, with 9 bases aligning to TRBD1. This CDR3 is 13 amino acids long. The V segment lost 1 base and the J segment 5 bases; nucleotides outside the gene matches: 2. From germline, CDR1 is DFQATT and CDR2 SNEGSKA (reference sequence). DNA for the CDR3: TGCAGTGCTAGAGTGACAGGGGGGGAGACCCAGTACTTC. Protein sequence: CSARVTGGETQYF.